This passage covers 5 T cell receptor beta chains from one sample sequenced in a study of T-cell reconstitution after alpha-beta-depleted transplantation in children. During its preparation, the TCRbeta library received unique molecular identifiers. TCRdb ran MiXCR on the PCR reads and lists one entry per CDR3 protein. There are about 110,000 distinct CDR3 sequences in the sample; around 6.4% occur only once, and about 23% lies in the top ten. The source material was PBMCs, mostly from graft donor cells, sampled 360 days after TCRalphabeta/CD19-depleted stem cell transplant. These receptors were obtained from a male patient between 2 and 10 years old who had a stem cell transplant for acute lymphoblastic leukemia, so the T cells may come from the graft donor.

This clonotype was seen at least ten times. The chain carries TRBV12-1 and TRBJ1-1. TRBV12-1 corresponds to a pseudogene. The CDR3 consists of 12 residues. The DNA of the CDR3 is TGTGCCAGCTCCAAGAGTGGCACTGAAGCTTTCTTT. Protein sequence: CASSKSGTEAFF.

This clonotype was recorded at least ten times. This rearrangement joins TRBV13 to TRBJ2-3; 11 bases fit TRBD2. Germline V CDR1 and CDR2: PRHDT, FYEKMQ (reference sequence). The CDR3 runs 18 residues. The junction had 5 bases not matched to a gene; V was cut back by 0 bases and J by 0 bases. CDR3 bases: TGTGCCAGCAGCTTAGGCCTAGCGGGAGGCCTCAGCACAGATACGCAGTATTTT. Amino acids: CASSLGLAGGLSTDTQYF.

This clonotype was seen only a few times. This chain connects TRBV6-2 or TRBV6-3 to TRBJ1-2; 9 nucleotides agree with TRBD1. The CDR3 contains 15 residues. In germline, CDR1 is MNHEY, CDR2 SVGEGT. Trimming took 6 bases from V and 7 from J; bases not matched to a gene: 12. The CDR3 DNA is TGTGCCAGCAGCGGATCCGGGACAGGGAGCTTTGGCTACACCTTC. Amino acid sequence: CASSGSGTGSFGYTF.

At least ten counts were recorded for this clonotype. V usage is TRBV6-4 and J usage is TRBJ2-1; D may be TRBD2 (6 bases). This CDR3 has 14 residues. V lost 8 bases, J lost 2 bases, and 13 bases lay in between. Germline V gives CDR1 MRHNA, CDR2 SNTAGT. CDR3 region: CASGSREAYNEQFF. CDR3 bases: TGTGCCAGCGGTTCGAGGGAGGCCTACAATGAGCAGTTCTTC.

The sample holds many counts of this clonotype. The chain is built from TRBV6-5 and TRBJ1-1; no firm D call. This CDR3 is built from 14 residues. The V gene lost 2 bases and the J gene lost 1 base, with 8 bases spanning the gap. CDR1 is MNHEY and CDR2 is SVGAGI in the germline V gene. The CDR3 sequence is CASSYMRWNTEAFF. In DNA form, the CDR3 reads TGTGCCAGCAGTTACATGCGATGGAACACTGAAGCTTTCTTT.